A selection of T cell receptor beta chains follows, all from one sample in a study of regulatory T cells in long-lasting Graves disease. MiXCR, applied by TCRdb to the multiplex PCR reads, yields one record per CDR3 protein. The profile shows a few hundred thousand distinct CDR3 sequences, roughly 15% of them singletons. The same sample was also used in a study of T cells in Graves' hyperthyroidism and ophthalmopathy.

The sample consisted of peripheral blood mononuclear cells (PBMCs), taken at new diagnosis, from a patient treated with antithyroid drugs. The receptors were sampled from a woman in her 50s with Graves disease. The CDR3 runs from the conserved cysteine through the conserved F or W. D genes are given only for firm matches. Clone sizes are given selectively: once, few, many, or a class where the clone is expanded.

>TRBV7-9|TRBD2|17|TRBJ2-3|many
CASSPPGGSRVLDTQYF
TGTGCCAGCAGCCCCCCCGGGGGGTCGCGCGTACTAGATACGCAGTATTTT
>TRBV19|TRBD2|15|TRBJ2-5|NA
CASKDRGGRQETQYF
TGTGCCAGTAAGGACCGGGGGGGCCGCCAAGAGACCCAGTACTTC
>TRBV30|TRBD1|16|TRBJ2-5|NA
CAWSDGQEPRQETQYF
TGTGCCTGGAGTGACGGACAGGAGCCGCGTCAAGAGACCCAGTACTTC
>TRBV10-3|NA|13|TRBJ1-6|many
CAISESGGSPLHF
TGTGCCATCAGTGAGTCCGGGGGTTCACCCCTCCACTTT
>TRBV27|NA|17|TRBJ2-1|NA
CASSLFLDGGSVNEQLF
TGTGCCAGCAGTTTATTCCTGGACGGGGGCTCGGTCAATGAGCAGCTCTTC
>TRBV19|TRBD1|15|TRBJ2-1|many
CASSPGQAPYNEQFF
TGTGCCAGTAGTCCGGGACAGGCCCCCTACAATGAGCAGTTCTTC
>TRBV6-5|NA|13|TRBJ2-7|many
CASSYGISYEQYF
TGTGCCAGCAGTTACGGAATCTCCTACGAGCAGTACTTC
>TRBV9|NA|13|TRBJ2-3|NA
CASRRSADDTQYF
TGTGCCAGCAGGCGTAGTGCGGATGATACGCAGTATTTT
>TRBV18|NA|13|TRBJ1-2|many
CASSPGRGYGYTF
TGTGCCAGCAGCCCGGGCAGGGGCTATGGCTACACCTTC
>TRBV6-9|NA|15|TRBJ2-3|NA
CASSYSGLSTDTQYF
TGTGCCAGCAGTTACTCCGGACTGAGCACAGATACGCAGTATTTT
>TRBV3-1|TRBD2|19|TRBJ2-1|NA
CASSQDYPGGIVSYNEQFF
TGTGCCAGCAGCCAAGATTATCCGGGAGGGATAGTATCCTACAATGAGCAGTTCTTC
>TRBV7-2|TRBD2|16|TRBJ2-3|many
CASSLRGGLVTDTQYF
TGTGCCAGCAGCTTAAGGGGGGGACTAGTCACAGATACGCAGTATTTT
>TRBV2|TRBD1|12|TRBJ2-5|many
CASSRQGETQYF
TGTGCCAGCAGCCGACAGGGGGAGACCCAGTACTTC
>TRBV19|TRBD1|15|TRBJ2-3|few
CASSGQGAATDTQYF
TGTGCCAGTAGTGGACAGGGGGCGGCCACAGATACGCAGTATTTT
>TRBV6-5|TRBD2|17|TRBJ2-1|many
CASSYSVAGDLYNEQFF
TGTGCCAGCAGTTACTCAGTAGCGGGAGATCTCTACAATGAGCAGTTCTTC
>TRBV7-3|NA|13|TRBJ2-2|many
CASSLNVAGELFF
TGTGCCAGCAGCTTAAATGTCGCCGGGGAGCTGTTTTTT
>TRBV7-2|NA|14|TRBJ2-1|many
CASSSFTRNNEQFF
TGTGCCAGCAGCTCCTTCACTAGAAACAATGAGCAGTTCTTC
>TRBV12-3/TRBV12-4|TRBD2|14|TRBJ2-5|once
CASSLAGGLEIQYF
TGTGCCAGCAGTCTAGCGGGAGGGCTGGAGATCCAGTACTTC
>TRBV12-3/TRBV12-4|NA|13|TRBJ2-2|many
CASSLPLRVELFF
TGTGCCAGCAGTTTGCCGTTGCGCGTAGAGCTGTTTTTT
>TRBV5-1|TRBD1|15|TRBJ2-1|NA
CASSLSDREYNEQFF
TGCGCCAGCAGCTTGTCGGACAGGGAATACAATGAGCAGTTCTTC
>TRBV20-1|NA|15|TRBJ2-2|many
CSARAQGPKIGELFF
TGCAGTGCTAGAGCCCAGGGCCCGAAGATCGGGGAGCTGTTTTTT
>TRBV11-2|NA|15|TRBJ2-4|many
CASSSAGAAKNIQYF
TGTGCCAGCAGCAGCGCAGGTGCGGCCAAAAACATTCAGTACTTC
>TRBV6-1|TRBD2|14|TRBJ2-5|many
CASSERTSQETQYF
TGTGCCAGCAGTGAAAGGACTAGCCAAGAGACCCAGTACTTC
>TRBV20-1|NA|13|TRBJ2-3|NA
CSAPPLDTDTQYF
TGCAGTGCTCCCCCTCTTGACACAGATACGCAGTATTTT
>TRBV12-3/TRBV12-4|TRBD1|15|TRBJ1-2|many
CASSLAPTGPYGYTF
TGTGCCAGCAGTTTAGCTCCGACAGGGCCCTATGGCTACACCTTC
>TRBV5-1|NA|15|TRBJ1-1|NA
CASSLGRIGNTEAFF
TGCGCCAGCAGCTTGGGGCGGATAGGGAACACTGAAGCTTTCTTT
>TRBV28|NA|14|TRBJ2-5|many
CASRRDRAVETQYF
TGTGCCAGCAGGCGGGACCGGGCCGTGGAGACCCAGTACTTC
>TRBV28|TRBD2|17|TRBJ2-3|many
CASSLWHLAGGTDTQYF
TGTGCCAGCAGTTTATGGCACCTAGCGGGAGGCACAGATACGCAGTATTTT
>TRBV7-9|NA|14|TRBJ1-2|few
CASSQTPGSRGYTF
TGTGCCAGCAGCCAGACCCCCGGTTCCCGGGGCTACACCTTC
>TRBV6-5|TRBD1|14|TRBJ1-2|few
CASSSRDSHYGYTF
TGTGCCAGCAGTTCCCGGGACAGTCACTATGGCTACACCTTC
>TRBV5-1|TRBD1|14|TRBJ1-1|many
CASKGGVRSTEAFF
TGCGCCAGCAAAGGGGGCGTGAGGAGCACTGAAGCTTTCTTT
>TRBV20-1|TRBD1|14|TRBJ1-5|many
CSAAPTGNNQPQHF
TGCAGTGCCGCACCGACAGGGAACAATCAGCCCCAGCATTTT
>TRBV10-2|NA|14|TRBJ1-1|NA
CASSLGVKNTEAFF
TGCGCCAGCAGTCTCGGGGTGAAGAACACTGAAGCTTTCTTT
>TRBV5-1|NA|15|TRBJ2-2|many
CASSQSLGNTGELFF
TGCGCCAGCAGTCAGAGTTTGGGCAACACCGGGGAGCTGTTTTTT
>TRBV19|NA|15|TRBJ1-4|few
CASSLGQRSNEKLFF
TGTGCCAGTAGTCTCGGACAGCGGTCTAATGAAAAACTGTTTTTT
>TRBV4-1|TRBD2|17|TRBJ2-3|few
CASSQVGREGPTDTQYF
TGCGCCAGCAGCCAAGTCGGGCGGGAGGGCCCGACAGATACGCAGTATTTT
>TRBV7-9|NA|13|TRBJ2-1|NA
CASSPLGREEQFF
TGTGCCAGCAGCCCCTTAGGAAGGGAAGAGCAGTTCTTC
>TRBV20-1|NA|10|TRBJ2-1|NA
CSATNREQFF
TGCAGTGCTACCAACCGTGAGCAGTTCTTC
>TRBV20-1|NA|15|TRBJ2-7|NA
CSAPLGGFSSYEQYF
TGCAGTGCCCCGCTAGGGGGGTTTTCATCCTACGAGCAGTACTTC
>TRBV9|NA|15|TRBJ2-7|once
CASSVGQGYSYEQYF
TGTGCCAGCAGCGTCGGGCAGGGGTATTCCTACGAGCAGTACTTC
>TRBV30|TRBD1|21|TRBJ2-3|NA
CAWSTRPGTGGSLAGIDTQYF
TGTGCCTGGAGTACCCGCCCCGGGACAGGGGGCAGCCTAGCGGGAATAGATACGCAGTATTTT
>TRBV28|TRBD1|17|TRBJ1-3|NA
CASSLDQGASSGNTIYF
TGTGCCAGCAGTTTAGATCAGGGGGCCTCCTCTGGAAACACCATATATTTT
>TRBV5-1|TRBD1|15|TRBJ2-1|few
CASSSSGGDYNEQFF
TGCGCCAGCAGCTCCTCAGGGGGCGACTACAATGAGCAGTTCTTC
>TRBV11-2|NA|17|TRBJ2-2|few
CASSLVAGNVDTGELFF
TGTGCCAGCAGCTTAGTCGCGGGTAATGTGGACACCGGGGAGCTGTTTTTT
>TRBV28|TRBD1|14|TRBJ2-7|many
CASSTGAIFYEQYF
TGTGCCAGCAGTACAGGGGCCATTTTCTACGAGCAGTACTTC
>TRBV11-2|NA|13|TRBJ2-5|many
CASSFGPQETQYF
TGTGCCAGCAGCTTTGGTCCACAAGAGACCCAGTACTTC
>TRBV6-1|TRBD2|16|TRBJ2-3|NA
CASRHSVGAGGGTQYF
TGTGCCAGCAGACACTCGGTCGGAGCGGGGGGGGGTACGCAGTATTTT
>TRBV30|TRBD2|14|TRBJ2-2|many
CAWMATSGPGELFF
TGTGCCTGGATGGCGACTAGCGGCCCCGGGGAGCTGTTTTTT
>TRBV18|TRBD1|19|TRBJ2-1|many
CASSPSRTGALRGHNEQFF
TGTGCCAGCTCACCGTCCCGGACAGGGGCGCTCAGAGGTCACAATGAGCAGTTCTTC
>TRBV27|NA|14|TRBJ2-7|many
CASSPQRLAYEQYF
TGTGCCAGCAGTCCCCAGCGGTTAGCCTACGAGCAGTACTTC
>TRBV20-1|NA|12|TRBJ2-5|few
CIKEGVQETQYF
TGCATAAAGGAGGGCGTGCAAGAGACCCAGTACTTC
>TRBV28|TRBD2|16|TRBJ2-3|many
CASNRGLAASTDTQYF
TGTGCCAGCAATCGAGGACTAGCGGCCAGCACAGATACGCAGTATTTT
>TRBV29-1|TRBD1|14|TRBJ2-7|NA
CSVVPGQGSYEQYF
TGCAGCGTCGTCCCGGGACAGGGATCCTACGAGCAGTACTTC
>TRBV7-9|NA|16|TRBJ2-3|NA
CASRSPGDLRTDTQYF
TGTGCCAGCAGATCGCCCGGGGACCTAAGGACAGATACGCAGTATTTT
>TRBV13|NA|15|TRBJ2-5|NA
CASRQSGGGQETQYF
TGTGCCAGCAGACAATCAGGGGGGGGACAAGAGACCCAGTACTTC